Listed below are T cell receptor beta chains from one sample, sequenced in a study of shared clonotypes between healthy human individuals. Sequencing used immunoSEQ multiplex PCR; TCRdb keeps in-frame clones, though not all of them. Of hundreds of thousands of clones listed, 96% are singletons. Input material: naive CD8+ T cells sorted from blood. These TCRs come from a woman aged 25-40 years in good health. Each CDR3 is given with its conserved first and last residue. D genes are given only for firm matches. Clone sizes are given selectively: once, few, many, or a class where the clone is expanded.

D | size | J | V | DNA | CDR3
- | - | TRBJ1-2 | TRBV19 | TGTGCCAGTAGTTCCGACCGAGAGGAGGACTATGGCTACACCTTC | CASSSDREEDYGYTF
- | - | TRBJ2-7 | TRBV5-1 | TGCGCCAGCAGCTTAACAGAGTTCTACGAGCAGTACTTC | CASSLTEFYEQYF
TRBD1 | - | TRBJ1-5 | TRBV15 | TGTGCCACCAGCGGGGGACAGACTAGCAATCAGCCCCAGCATTTT | CATSGGQTSNQPQHF
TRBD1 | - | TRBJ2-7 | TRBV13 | TGTGCCAGCAGCCCGGACAGGGGTACCCCCTACGAGCAGTACTTC | CASSPDRGTPYEQYF
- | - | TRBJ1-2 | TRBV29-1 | TGCAGCGTTGGGGTCAGCTACTATGGCTACACCTTC | CSVGVSYYGYTF
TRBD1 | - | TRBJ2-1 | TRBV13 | TGTGCCAGCAGCTCCTCCGGGACAGGCGGGAATGAGCAGTTCTTC | CASSSSGTGGNEQFF
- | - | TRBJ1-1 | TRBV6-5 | TGTGCCAGCAGTTACGGCAGGGAGACTGAAGCTTTCTTT | CASSYGRETEAFF
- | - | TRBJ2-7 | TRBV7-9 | TGTGCCAGCAGCTTAGGGACCTACGAGCAGTACTTC | CASSLGTYEQYF
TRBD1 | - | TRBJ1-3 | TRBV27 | TGTGCCAGCAGCCACCCCGACAGGGGCTCTGGAAACACCATATATTTT | CASSHPDRGSGNTIYF
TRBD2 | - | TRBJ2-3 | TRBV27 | TGTGCCAGCAGTTTATGGTTAGCGGGAGGGGGAACAGATACGCAGTATTTT | CASSLWLAGGGTDTQYF
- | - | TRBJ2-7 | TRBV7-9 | TGTGCCAGCAGCAGGGGGGTGCGCCCCTACGAGCAGTACTTC | CASSRGVRPYEQYF
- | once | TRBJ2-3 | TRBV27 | TGTGCCAGCAGTTGGGGTAGGGGCACAGATACGCAGTATTTT | CASSWGRGTDTQYF
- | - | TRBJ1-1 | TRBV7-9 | TGTGCCAGCAGCTTAGCCGAAGGTTTGAACACTGAAGCTTTCTTT | CASSLAEGLNTEAFF
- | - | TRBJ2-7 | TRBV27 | TGTGCGACGTCCGTTGGCCCGGGGTACGAGCAGTACTTC | CATSVGPGYEQYF
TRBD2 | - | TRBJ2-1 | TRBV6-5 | TGTGCCAGCAGTTACCGGGAGGGGTTAAGGAATGAGCAGTTCTTC | CASSYREGLRNEQFF
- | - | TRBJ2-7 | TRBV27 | TGTGCCAGCAGTTTAACAATAGCGGAAAGCTCCTACGAGCAGTACTTC | CASSLTIAESSYEQYF
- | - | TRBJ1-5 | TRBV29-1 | TGCAGCGTTGTTTCGGGGGATCTGGGGCAGCCCCAGCATTTT | CSVVSGDLGQPQHF
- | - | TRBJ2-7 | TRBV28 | TGTGCCAGCAGTCTCGATATCGGGAGTCCCTACGAGCAGTACTTC | CASSLDIGSPYEQYF
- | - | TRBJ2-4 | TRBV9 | TGTGCCAGCAACCGGGACGGGGGAAACATTCAGTACTTC | CASNRDGGNIQYF
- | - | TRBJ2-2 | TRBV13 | TGTGCCAGCAGCTTGTCGAACACCGGGGAGCTGTTTTTT | CASSLSNTGELFF
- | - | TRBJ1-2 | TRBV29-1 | TGCAGCGTTGAATCCGGGGCGCCGGGCTACACCTTC | CSVESGAPGYTF
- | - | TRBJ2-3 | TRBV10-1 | TGCGCCAGCATAGCCCAATCTAGCACAGATACGCAGTATTTT | CASIAQSSTDTQYF
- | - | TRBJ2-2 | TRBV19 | TGTGCCAGTAGTATCCCCAGGGAAGGCACCGGGGAGCTGTTTTTT | CASSIPREGTGELFF
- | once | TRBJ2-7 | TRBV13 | TGTGCCAGCAGCCCATCGGGACTGAGGGGCGAGCAGTACTTC | CASSPSGLRGEQYF
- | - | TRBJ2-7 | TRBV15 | TGTGCCACCAGCAGCCTGGCGGAACAGGACTACGAAGGGCAGTACTTC | CATSSLAEQDYEGQYF
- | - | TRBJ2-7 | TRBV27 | TGTGCCAGCAGTTTCCTTCCCGGGACTTCCTACGAGCAGTACTTC | CASSFLPGTSYEQYF
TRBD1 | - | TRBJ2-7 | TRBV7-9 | TGTGCCAGCAGCTGGTGGACAGGCGGAAAAGTCGAGCAGTACTTC | CASSWWTGGKVEQYF
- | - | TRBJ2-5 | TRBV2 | TGTGCCAGCAGTTCTGAGATCGTCCCTGAGCAGTACTTC | CASSSEIVPEQYF
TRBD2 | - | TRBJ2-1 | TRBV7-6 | TGTGCCAGCAGCTTAAAGACAGCGGGACCAAATGAGCAGTTCTTC | CASSLKTAGPNEQFF
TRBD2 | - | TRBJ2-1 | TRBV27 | TGTGCCGGATCCGGGACTAGCGGGCCGAAAGGCTACAATGAGCAGTTCTTC | CAGSGTSGPKGYNEQFF
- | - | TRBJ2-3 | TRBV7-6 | TGTGCCAGCAGCAAACCCCTAGGGATCGTAAGGACAGATACGCAGTATTTT | CASSKPLGIVRTDTQYF
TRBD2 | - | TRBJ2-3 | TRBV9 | TGTGCCAGCAGCGTAGGTAGCGGGGGGAGCACAGATACGCAGTATTTT | CASSVGSGGSTDTQYF
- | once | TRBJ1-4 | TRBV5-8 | TGTGCCAGCAGCTTGGCCCAATTCGGCGGCAGACCTGAAAAACTGTTTTTT | CASSLAQFGGRPEKLFF
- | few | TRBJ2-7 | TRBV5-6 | TGTGCCAGCAGCTTGGAGCCAGGGGTCGACGAGCAGTACTTC | CASSLEPGVDEQYF
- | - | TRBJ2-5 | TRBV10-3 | TGTGCCATCAGGGACGGTCAAGAGACCCAGTACTTC | CAIRDGQETQYF
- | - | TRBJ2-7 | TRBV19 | TGTGCCAGTAGTATGGCGCCTGAGGGTTACGAGCAGTACTTC | CASSMAPEGYEQYF